The clone carrying this TCR beta chain was observed a few times. This record comes from a study of blood T cell repertoires in COVID-19. Across the study: Both acute and convalescent COVID-19 samples were obtained from the United States, Italy and Spain. Sources were T cells, B-cell-depleted T cells, or PBMCs; the material itself was cDNA or gDNA.

The germline V and J ends were trimmed by 3 bases and 7 bases, with 8 bases remaining between them. Germline V gives CDR1 SGHRS, CDR2 YFSETQ. The CDR3 runs 11 residues. TCRdb's copy holds only in-frame clones and misses some; the assay was immunoSEQ multiplex PCR. The sample carries 150,000 or so clones, around four fifths recorded once. The sequenced material came from peripheral blood. This TCR was sampled from a woman aged 40 to 49 with active or convalescent COVID-19. The rearrangement links TRBV5-1 to TRBJ2-7, with a weak D call TRBD2 (5 bases). CDR3 DNA sequence: TGCGCCAGCAGCTACGGCGGGGAGCAGTACTTC. As protein: CASSYGGEQYF.